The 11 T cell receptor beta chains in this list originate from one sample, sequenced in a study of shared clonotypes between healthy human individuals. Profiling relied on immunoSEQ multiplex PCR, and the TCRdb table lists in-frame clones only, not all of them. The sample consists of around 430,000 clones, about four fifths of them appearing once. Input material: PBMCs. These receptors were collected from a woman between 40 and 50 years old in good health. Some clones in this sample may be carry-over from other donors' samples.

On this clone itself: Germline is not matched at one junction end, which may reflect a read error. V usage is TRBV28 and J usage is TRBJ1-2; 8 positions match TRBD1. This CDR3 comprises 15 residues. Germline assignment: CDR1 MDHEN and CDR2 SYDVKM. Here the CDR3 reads CASSSPRTGNFGYTF. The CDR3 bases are TGTGCCAGCAGTTCCCCCCGGACAGGGAACTTTGGCTACACCTTC.

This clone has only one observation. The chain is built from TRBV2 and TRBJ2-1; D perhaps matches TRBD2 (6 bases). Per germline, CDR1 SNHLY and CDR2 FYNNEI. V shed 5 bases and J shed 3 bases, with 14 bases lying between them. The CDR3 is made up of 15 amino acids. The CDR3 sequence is CASSKLGGNYNEQFF. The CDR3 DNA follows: TGTGCCAGCAGTAAACTAGGAGGGAACTACAATGAGCAGTTCTTC.

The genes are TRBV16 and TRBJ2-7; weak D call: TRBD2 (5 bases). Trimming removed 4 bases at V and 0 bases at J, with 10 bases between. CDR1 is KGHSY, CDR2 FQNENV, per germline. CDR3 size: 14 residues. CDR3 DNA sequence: TGTGCCAGCAGCCTAGGACGGGACTCCTACGAGCAGTACTTC. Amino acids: CASSLGRDSYEQYF.

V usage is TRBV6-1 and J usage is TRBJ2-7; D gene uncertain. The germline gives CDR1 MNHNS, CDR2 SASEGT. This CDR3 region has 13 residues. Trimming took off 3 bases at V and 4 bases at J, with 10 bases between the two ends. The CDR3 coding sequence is TGTGCCAGCAGTGAGAATAGTGGATACGAGCAGTACTTC. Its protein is CASSENSGYEQYF.

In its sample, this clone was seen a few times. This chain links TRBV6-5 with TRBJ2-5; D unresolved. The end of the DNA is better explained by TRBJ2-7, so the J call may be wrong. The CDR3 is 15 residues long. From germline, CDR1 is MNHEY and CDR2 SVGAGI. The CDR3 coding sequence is TGTGCCAGCACCCCTCCTTCCGGGTCACTCTACGAGCAGTACTTC. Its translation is CASTPPSGSLYEQYF.

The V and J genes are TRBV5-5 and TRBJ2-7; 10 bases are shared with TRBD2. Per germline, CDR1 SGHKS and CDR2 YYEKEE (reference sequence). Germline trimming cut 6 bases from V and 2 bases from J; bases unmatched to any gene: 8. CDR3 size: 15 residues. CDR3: CASTPRTSGPYEQYF. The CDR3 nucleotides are TGTGCCAGCACCCCCCGGACTAGCGGCCCCTACGAGCAGTACTTC.

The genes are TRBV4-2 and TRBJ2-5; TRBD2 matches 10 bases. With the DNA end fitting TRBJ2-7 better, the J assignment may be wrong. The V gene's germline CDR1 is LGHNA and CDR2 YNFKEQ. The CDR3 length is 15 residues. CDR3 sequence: CASSQTGTSAYEQYF. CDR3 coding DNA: TGTGCCAGCAGCCAGACCGGGACTAGCGCCTACGAGCAGTACTTC.

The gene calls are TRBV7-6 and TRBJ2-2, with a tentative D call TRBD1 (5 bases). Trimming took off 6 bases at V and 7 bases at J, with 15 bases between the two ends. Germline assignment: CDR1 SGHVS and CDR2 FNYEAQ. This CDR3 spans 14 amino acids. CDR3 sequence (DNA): TGTGCCAGCAGGGGGCCGGAGTGGGGCGGGGAGCTGTTTTTT. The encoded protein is CASRGPEWGGELFF.

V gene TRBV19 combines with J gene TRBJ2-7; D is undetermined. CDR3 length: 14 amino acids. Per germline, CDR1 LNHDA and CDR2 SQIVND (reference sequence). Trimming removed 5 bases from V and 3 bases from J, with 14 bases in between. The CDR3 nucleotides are TGTGCCAGTAGTTCAAGAGTGGGCGGCTACGAGCAGTACTTC. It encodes CASSSRVGGYEQYF. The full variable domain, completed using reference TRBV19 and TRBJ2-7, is DGGITQSPKYLFRKEGQNVTLSCEQNLNHDAMYWYRQDPGQGLRLIYYSQIVNDFQKGDIAEGYSVSREKKESFPLTVTSAQKNPTAFYLCASSSRVGGYEQYFGPGTRLTVT.

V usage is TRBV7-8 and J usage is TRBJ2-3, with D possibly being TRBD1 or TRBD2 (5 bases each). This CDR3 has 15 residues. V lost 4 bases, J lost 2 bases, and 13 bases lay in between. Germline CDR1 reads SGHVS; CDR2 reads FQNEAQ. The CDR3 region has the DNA TGTGCCAGCAGCTACCAGGGACGGATCACAGATACGCAGTATTTT. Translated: CASSYQGRITDTQYF.

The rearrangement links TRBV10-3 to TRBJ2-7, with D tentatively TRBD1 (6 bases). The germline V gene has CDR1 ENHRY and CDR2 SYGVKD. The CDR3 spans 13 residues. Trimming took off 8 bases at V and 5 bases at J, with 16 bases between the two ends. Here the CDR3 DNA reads TGTGCCATCGCTAAGCCTCCAGGGGACGAGCAGTACTTC. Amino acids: CAIAKPPGDEQYF.